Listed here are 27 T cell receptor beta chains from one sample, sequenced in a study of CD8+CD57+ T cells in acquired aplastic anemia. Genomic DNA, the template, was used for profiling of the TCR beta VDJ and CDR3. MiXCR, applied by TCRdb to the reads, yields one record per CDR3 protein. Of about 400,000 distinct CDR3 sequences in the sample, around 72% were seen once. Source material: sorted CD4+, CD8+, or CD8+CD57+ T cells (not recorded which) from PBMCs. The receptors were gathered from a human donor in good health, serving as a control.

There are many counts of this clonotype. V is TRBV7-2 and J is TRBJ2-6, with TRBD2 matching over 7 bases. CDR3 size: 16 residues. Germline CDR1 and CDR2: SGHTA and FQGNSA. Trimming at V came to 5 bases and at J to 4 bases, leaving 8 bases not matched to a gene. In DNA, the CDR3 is TGTGCCAGCAGCCAGCGGGGCGGATCCGGGGCCAACGTCCTGACTTTC. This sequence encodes CASSQRGGSGANVLTF.

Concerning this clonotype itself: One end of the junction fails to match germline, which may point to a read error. The CDR3 DNA sequence: TGTGCCAGCAGTGATGGCGGGGGCGCCTATGAGCAGTACTTC. Its translation: CASSDGGGAYEQYF. The chain is built from TRBV2 and TRBJ1-2; D might be TRBD2 (7 bases). The better agreement between TRBJ2-7 and the DNA end casts doubt on the J call. The CDR3 sequence is 14 residues long. Germline lookup yields CDR1 SNHLY and CDR2 FYNNEI.

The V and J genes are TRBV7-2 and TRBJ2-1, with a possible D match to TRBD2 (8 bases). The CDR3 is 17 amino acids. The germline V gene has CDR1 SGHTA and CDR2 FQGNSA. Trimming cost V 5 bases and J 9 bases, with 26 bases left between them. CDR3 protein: CASSHRGGGGVSFEQFF. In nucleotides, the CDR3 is TGTGCCAGCAGCCACCGGGGGGGAGGGGGCGTGAGTTTTGAGCAGTTCTTC.

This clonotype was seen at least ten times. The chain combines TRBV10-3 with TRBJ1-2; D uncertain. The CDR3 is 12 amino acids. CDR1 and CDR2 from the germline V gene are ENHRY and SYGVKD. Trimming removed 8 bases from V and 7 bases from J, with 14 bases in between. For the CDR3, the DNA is TGTGCCATCCGACAAACTGAAAGTGGCTACACCTTC. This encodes CAIRQTESGYTF.

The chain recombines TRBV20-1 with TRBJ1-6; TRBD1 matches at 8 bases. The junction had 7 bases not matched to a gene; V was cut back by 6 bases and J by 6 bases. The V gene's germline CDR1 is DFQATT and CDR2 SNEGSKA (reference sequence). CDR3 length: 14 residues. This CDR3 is CSANEDRANSPLHF. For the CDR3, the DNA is TGCAGTGCCAACGAGGACAGGGCTAATTCACCCCTCCACTTT.

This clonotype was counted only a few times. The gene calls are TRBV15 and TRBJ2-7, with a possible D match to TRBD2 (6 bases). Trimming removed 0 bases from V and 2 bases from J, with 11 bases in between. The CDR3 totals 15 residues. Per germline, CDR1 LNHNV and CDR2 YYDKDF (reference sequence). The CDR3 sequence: CATSRDDSGAYEQYF. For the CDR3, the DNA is TGTGCCACCAGCAGAGATGATAGCGGTGCCTACGAGCAGTACTTC.

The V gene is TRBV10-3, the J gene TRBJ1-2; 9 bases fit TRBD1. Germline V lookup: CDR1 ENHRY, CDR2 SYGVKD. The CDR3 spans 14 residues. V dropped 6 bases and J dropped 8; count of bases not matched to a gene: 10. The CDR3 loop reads CAIRQGASYSGYTF. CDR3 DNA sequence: TGTGCCATCAGACAGGGGGCCTCGTATAGCGGCTACACCTTC.

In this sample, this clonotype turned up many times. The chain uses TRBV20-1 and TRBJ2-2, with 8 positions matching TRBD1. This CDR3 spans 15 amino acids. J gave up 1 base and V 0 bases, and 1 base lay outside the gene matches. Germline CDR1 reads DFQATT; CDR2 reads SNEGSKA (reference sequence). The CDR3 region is CSAREGTGNTGELFF. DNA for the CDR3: TGCAGTGCTAGAGAGGGGACAGGGAACACCGGGGAGCTGTTTTTT.

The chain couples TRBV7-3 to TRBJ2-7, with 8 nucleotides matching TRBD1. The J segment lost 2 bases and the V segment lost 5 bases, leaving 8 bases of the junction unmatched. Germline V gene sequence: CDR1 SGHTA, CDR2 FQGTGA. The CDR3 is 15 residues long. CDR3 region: CASSPDGTGTYEQYF. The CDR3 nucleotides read TGTGCCAGCAGCCCGGACGGGACAGGTACCTACGAGCAGTACTTC.

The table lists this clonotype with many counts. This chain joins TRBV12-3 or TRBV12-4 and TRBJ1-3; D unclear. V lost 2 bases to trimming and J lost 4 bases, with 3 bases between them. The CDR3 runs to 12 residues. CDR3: CASSLTGNTIYF. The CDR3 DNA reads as TGTGCCAGCAGTTTAACCGGAAACACCATATATTTT.

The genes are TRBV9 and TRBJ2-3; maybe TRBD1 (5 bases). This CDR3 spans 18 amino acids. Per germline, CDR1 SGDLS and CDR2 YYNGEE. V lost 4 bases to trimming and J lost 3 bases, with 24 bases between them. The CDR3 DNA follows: TGTGCCAGCAGCCACGAAGGTCAGGGAACAGATACGACAGATACGCAGTATTTT. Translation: CASSHEGQGTDTTDTQYF.

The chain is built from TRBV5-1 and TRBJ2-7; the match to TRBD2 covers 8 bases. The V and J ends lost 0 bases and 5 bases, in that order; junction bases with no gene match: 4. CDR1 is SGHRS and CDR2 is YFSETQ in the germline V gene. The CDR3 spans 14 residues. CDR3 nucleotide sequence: TGCGCCAGCAGCTTGGTTCTAGCGGGCGACGAGCAGTACTTC. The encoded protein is CASSLVLAGDEQYF.

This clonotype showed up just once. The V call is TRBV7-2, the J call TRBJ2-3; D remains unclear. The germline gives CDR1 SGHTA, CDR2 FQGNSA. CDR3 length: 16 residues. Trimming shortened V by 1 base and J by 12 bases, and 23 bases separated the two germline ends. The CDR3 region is CASSLGAAMNTETQYF. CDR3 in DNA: TGTGCCAGCAGCTTAGGAGCAGCTATGAACACTGAAACTCAGTATTTT.

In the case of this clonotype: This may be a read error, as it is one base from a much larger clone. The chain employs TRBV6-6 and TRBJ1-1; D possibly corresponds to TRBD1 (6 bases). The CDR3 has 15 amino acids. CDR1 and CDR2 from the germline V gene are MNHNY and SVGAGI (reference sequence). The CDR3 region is CASSYSQGMNTEASF. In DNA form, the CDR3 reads TGTGCCAGCAGTTACTCACAGGGAATGAACACTGAAGCTTCCTTT.

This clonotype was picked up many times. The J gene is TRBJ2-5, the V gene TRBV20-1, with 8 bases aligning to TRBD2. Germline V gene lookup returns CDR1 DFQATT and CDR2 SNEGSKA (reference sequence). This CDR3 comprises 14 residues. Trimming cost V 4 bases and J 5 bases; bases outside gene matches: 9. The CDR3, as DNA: TGCAGTGCTAAGGCGGGGGGTCTCGTGGAGACCCAGTACTTC. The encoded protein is CSAKAGGLVETQYF.

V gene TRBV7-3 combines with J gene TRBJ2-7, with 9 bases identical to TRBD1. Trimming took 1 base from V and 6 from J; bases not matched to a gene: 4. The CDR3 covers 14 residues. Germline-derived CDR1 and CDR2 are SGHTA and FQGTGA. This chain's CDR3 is CASSLIGQGPEQYF. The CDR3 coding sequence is TGTGCCAGCAGCTTAATCGGACAGGGGCCCGAGCAGTACTTC.

The CDR3 is CASSLAKPALQQYF. The CDR3 DNA reads as TGTGCCAGCAGCTTAGCTAAGCCAGCCCTCCAGCAGTACTTC. The chain carries TRBV7-9 and TRBJ2-7, with D hard to call. Deletions cut 0 bases from V and 8 bases from J, with 14 bases between. The CDR3 is 14 residues long. Germline V lookup: CDR1 SEHNR, CDR2 FQNEAQ (reference sequence).

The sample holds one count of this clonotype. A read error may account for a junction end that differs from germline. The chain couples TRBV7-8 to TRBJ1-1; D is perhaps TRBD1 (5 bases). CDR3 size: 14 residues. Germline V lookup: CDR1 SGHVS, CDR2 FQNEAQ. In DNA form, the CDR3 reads TGTGCCAGCGGCTTAAGCAGGGTGAACACTGTCGCTTTCTTT. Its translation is CASGLSRVNTVAFF.

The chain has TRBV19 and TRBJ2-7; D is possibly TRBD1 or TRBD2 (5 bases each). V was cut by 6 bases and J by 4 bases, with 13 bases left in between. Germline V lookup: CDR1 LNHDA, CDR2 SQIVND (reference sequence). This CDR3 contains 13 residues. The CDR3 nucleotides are TGTGCCAGTAGCACCGTGAGGGGATACGAGCAGTACTTC. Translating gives CASSTVRGYEQYF.

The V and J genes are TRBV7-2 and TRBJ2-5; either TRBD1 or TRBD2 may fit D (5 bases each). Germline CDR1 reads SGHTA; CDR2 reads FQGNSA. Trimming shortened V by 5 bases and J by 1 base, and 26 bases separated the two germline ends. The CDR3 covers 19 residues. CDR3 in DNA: TGTGCCAGCAGCCAAAGAGGGGCAGTCGGACACAGGTTCCAAGAGACCCAGTACTTC. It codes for CASSQRGAVGHRFQETQYF. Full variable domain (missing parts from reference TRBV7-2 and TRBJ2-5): GAGVSQSPSNKVTEKGKDVELRCDPISGHTALYWYRQSLGQGLEFLIYFQGNSAPDKSGLPSDRFSAERTGGSVSTLTIQRTQQEDSAVYLCASSQRGAVGHRFQETQYFGPGTRLLVL.

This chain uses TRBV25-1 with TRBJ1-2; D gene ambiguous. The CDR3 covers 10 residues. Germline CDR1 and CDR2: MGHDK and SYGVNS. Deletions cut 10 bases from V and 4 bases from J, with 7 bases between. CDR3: CATDTYGYTF. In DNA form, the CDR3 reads TGTGCCACCGACACCTATGGCTACACCTTC.

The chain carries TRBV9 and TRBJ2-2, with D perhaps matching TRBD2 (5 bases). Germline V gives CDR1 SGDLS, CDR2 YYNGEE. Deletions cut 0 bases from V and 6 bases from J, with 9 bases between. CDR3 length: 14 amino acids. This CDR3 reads CASSVVGESGELFF. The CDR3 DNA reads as TGTGCCAGCAGCGTAGTCGGGGAATCCGGGGAGCTGTTTTTT.

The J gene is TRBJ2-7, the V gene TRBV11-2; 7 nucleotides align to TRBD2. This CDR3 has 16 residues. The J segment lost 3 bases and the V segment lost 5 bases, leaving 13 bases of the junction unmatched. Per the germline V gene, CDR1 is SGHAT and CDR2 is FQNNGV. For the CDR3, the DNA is TGTGCCAGCAGCCACGGACGGGGGGAGGCCCGCTACGAGCAGTACTTC. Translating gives CASSHGRGEARYEQYF.

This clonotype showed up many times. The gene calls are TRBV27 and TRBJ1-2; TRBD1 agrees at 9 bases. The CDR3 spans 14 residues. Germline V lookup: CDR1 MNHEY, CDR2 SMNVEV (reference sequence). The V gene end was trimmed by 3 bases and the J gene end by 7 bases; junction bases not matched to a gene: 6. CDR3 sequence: CASSFGTGMGGYTF. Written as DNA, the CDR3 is TGTGCCAGCAGTTTCGGGACAGGGATGGGTGGCTACACCTTC.

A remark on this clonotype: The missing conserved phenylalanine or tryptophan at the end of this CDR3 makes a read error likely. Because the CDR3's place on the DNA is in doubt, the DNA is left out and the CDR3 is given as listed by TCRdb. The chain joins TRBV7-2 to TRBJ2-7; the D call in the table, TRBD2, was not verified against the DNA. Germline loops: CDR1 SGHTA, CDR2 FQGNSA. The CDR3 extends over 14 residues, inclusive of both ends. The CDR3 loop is CASSLVLAVGEESL.

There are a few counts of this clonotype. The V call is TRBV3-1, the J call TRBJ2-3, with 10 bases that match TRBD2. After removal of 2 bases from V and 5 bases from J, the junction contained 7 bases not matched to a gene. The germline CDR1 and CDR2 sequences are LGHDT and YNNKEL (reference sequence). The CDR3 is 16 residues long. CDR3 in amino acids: CASSQSSGGAVDTQYF. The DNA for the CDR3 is TGTGCCAGCAGCCAATCCAGCGGGGGGGCGGTAGATACGCAGTATTTT.

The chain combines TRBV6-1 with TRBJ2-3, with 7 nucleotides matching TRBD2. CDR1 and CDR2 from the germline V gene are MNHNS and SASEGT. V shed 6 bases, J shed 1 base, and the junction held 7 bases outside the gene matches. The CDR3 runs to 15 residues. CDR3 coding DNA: TGTGCCAGCAGGAATATGGCGGGGGGCACAGATACGCAGTATTTT. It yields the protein CASRNMAGGTDTQYF.